A selection of T cell receptor beta chains follows, all from one sample in a study of blood T cell repertoires in COVID-19. The data were produced by immunoSEQ multiplex PCR, yet TCRdb's version contains in-frame clones alone and is incomplete. Here the sample spans roughly 240,000 clones, about four fifths being singletons. Input material: PBMCs or T cells enriched from blood (not recorded which). Receptors were obtained from a woman aged 40 to 49 who had been exposed to COVID-19. Both conserved end residues are part of each CDR3. The order of the fields is CDR3 protein, CDR3 DNA, V gene, D gene, J gene, clone size. D genes are given only for firm matches. Clone sizes are given selectively: once, few, many, or a class where the clone is expanded.

CDR3: CASSPSGGAYNEQFF
DNA: TGTGCCAGCAGCCCAAGCGGGGGGGCCTACAATGAGCAGTTCTTC
V: TRBV7-9
D: TRBD2
J: TRBJ2-1
size: -

CDR3: CASSSSGNQPQHF
DNA: TGTGCCAGCAGCTCGTCAGGAAATCAGCCCCAGCATTTT
V: TRBV7-6
D: -
J: TRBJ1-5
size: -

CDR3: CASRGRSMNTEAFF
DNA: TGTGCCAGCAGGGGCCGAAGCATGAACACTGAAGCTTTCTTT
V: TRBV6-1
D: -
J: TRBJ1-1
size: many

CDR3: CASSKGQGDYGYTF
DNA: TGTGCCAGCAGCAAGGGACAGGGGGACTATGGCTACACCTTC
V: TRBV27
D: TRBD1
J: TRBJ1-2
size: -

CDR3: CASTTGGFVDSNQPQHF
DNA: TGTGCCAGTACAACAGGGGGCTTCGTAGATAGCAATCAGCCCCAGCATTTT
V: TRBV19
D: TRBD1
J: TRBJ1-5
size: -

CDR3: CASSLRTGRGTEAFF
DNA: TGTGCCAGCAGCTTACGGACGGGGAGGGGCACTGAAGCTTTCTTT
V: TRBV11-2
D: -
J: TRBJ1-1
size: -

CDR3: CASSAGAGELFF
DNA: TGTGCCAGCAGTGCAGGGGCCGGGGAGCTGTTTTTT
V: TRBV12-3/TRBV12-4
D: -
J: TRBJ2-2
size: -

CDR3: CASSLGGAGSPLHF
DNA: TGTGCCAGCAGCCTAGGGGGGGCCGGTTCACCCCTCCACTTT
V: TRBV27
D: -
J: TRBJ1-6
size: -

CDR3: CASTAGGDFMNTEAFF
DNA: TGTGCCAGTACCGCGGGGGGGGACTTCATGAACACTGAAGCTTTCTTT
V: TRBV19
D: -
J: TRBJ1-1
size: -

CDR3: CASSPRDFTYEQYF
DNA: TGTGCCAGCAGCCCCCGGGACTTTACCTACGAGCAGTACTTC
V: TRBV6-5
D: -
J: TRBJ2-7
size: -

CDR3: CATAGTGGTEAFF
DNA: TGTGCCACCGCCGGGACAGGGGGCACTGAAGCTTTCTTT
V: TRBV24-1
D: TRBD1
J: TRBJ1-1
size: -

CDR3: CASSQDSGGNNEKLFF
DNA: TGTGCCAGCAGCCAAGATTCCGGAGGTAATAATGAAAAACTGTTTTTT
V: TRBV4-2
D: -
J: TRBJ1-4
size: once

CDR3: CASSPIGVSGGDTQYF
DNA: TGTGCCAGCTCACCAATCGGTGTTAGCGGGGGAGATACGCAGTATTTT
V: TRBV18
D: TRBD2
J: TRBJ2-3
size: -

CDR3: CASKDMGYGYTF
DNA: TGTGCCAGTAAGGACATGGGCTATGGCTACACCTTC
V: TRBV9
D: -
J: TRBJ1-2
size: -

CDR3: CASSAGTRDRGFGQPQHF
DNA: TGTGCCAGCAGCGCCGGAACTCGGGACAGGGGTTTTGGGCAGCCCCAGCATTTT
V: TRBV28
D: TRBD1
J: TRBJ1-5
size: -

CDR3: CASSMLLTEGSRSPLHF
DNA: TGTGCCAGTAGTATGTTATTGACGGAGGGTTCACGATCACCCCTCCACTTT
V: TRBV19
D: -
J: TRBJ1-6
size: -

CDR3: CASSFNRDNEQFF
DNA: TGTGCCAGCAGCTTCAACAGGGACAATGAGCAGTTCTTC
V: TRBV11-3
D: -
J: TRBJ2-1
size: -

CDR3: CASWKGQGYTEAFF
DNA: TGTGCCAGCTGGAAGGGGCAGGGGTACACTGAAGCTTTCTTT
V: TRBV5-8
D: -
J: TRBJ1-1
size: once

CDR3: CASGSWGGVETQYF
DNA: TGTGCCAGCGGATCTTGGGGCGGGGTTGAGACCCAGTACTTC
V: TRBV7-2
D: -
J: TRBJ2-5
size: -

CDR3: CASSQTRTVNEQFF
DNA: TGTGCCAGCAGTCAAACCCGGACTGTCAATGAGCAGTTCTTC
V: TRBV27
D: -
J: TRBJ2-1
size: -

CDR3: CASSPAQGADNSPLHF
DNA: TGTGCCAGCAGCCCGGCCCAGGGGGCAGACAATTCACCCCTCCACTTT
V: TRBV4-2
D: TRBD1
J: TRBJ1-6
size: -

CDR3: CASSQDRSGGWYSPLHF
DNA: TGTGCCAGCAGCCAAGATCGATCAGGGGGGTGGTATTCACCCCTCCACTTT
V: TRBV3-1/TRBV3-2
D: TRBD1
J: TRBJ1-6
size: -